The 14 T cell receptor beta chains presented below share a single source sample, sequenced in a study of Tregs in tolerant kidney transplant recipients. The antigens of these receptors remain unknown. The method was immunoSEQ multiplex PCR; TCRdb's version includes in-frame clones alone and lacks a portion of them. Here the sample spans roughly 4,000 clones, around 60% being singletons. The sequenced sample consisted of CD8+ T cells from blood cultured with allogeneic cells. Every receptor here comes from a human donor in good health.

The rearrangement joins TRBV7-6 to TRBJ2-1; 10 positions agree with TRBD2. V lost 6 bases, J lost 4 bases, and 9 bases stayed unmatched. CDR1 SGHVS and CDR2 FNYEAQ come from the germline V gene. The CDR3 has 16 residues. CDR3 in amino acids: CASSSKSGRAYNEQFF. The CDR3 bases are TGTGCCAGCAGTTCCAAAAGCGGGAGGGCGTACAATGAGCAGTTCTTC.

This clone was picked up a small number of times. The V call is TRBV30, the J call TRBJ2-2; D possibly corresponds to TRBD1 (5 bases). This CDR3 region has 15 residues. V lost 0 bases to trimming and J lost 5 bases, with 13 bases between them. From germline, CDR1 is GTSNPN and CDR2 SVGIG (reference sequence). CDR3 residues: CAWSVRRVKTGELFF. The CDR3 coding sequence is TGTGCCTGGAGTGTACGCAGGGTAAAAACCGGGGAGCTGTTTTTT.

This clone was observed once. The chain combines TRBV5-4 with TRBJ2-3; TRBD2 agrees at 8 bases. V trimming: 1 base; J trimming: 0 bases; junction bases outside the gene matches: 10. CDR1 is SGHNT, CDR2 YYREEE, per germline (reference sequence). This CDR3 spans 18 amino acids. CDR3 region: CASSLTPSAGASTDTQYF. Here the CDR3 DNA reads TGTGCCAGCAGCTTGACTCCTTCAGCGGGAGCTAGCACAGATACGCAGTATTTT.

V gene TRBV11-2 combines with J gene TRBJ2-1; possibly TRBD1 or TRBD2 for D (5 bases each). The CDR3 sequence is 15 residues long. V gave up 1 base and J gave up 9 bases, with 16 bases separating them. CDR1 is SGHAT and CDR2 is FQNNGV in the germline V gene. CDR3: CASSLGDGTLPEQFF. In nucleotides, the CDR3 is TGTGCCAGCAGCTTAGGGGACGGGACCCTCCCTGAGCAGTTCTTC. Filled out from reference TRBV11-2 and TRBJ2-1, the complete variable domain reads EAGVAQSPRYKIIEKRQSVAFWCNPISGHATLYWYQQILGQGPKLLIQFQNNGVVDDSQLPKDRFSAERLKGVDSTLKIQPAKLEDSAVYLCASSLGDGTLPEQFFGPGTRLTVL.

The chain employs TRBV19 and TRBJ2-7, with D perhaps being TRBD1 or TRBD2 (7 bases each). Germline CDR1 is LNHDA and CDR2 is SQIVND (reference sequence). The V end lost 5 bases, the J end lost 2 bases, and 13 bases lay between the germline ends. This CDR3 spans 14 amino acids. CDR3 amino acids: CASSLTGRAYEQYF. As DNA, the CDR3 is TGTGCCAGTAGTTTGACAGGGAGGGCCTACGAGCAGTACTTC.

The chain recombines TRBV11-2 with TRBJ2-7, with 7 nucleotides matching TRBD1. The CDR3 extends over 14 amino acids. The V segment lost 1 base and the J segment 5 bases; nucleotides outside the gene matches: 5. CDR1 and CDR2 from the germline V gene are SGHAT and FQNNGV. CDR3 in amino acids: CASSLGTGFHEQYF. CDR3 coding DNA: TGTGCCAGCAGCTTAGGGACAGGTTTCCACGAGCAGTACTTC. Drawing the rest from reference TRBV11-2 and TRBJ2-7, the complete variable domain is EAGVAQSPRYKIIEKRQSVAFWCNPISGHATLYWYQQILGQGPKLLIQFQNNGVVDDSQLPKDRFSAERLKGVDSTLKIQPAKLEDSAVYLCASSLGTGFHEQYFGPGTRLTVT.

The chain couples TRBV5-8 to TRBJ1-1; no clear D. CDR1 and CDR2 (germline): SGHTS, YDEGEE. The CDR3 spans 13 residues. With 5 bases removed from V and 4 bases from J, the gap between germline ends came to 12 bases. In DNA, the CDR3 is TGTGCCAGCAGTGTCGTGCCCGCCACTGAAGCTTTCTTT. Amino acid sequence: CASSVVPATEAFF.

The J gene is TRBJ1-1, the V gene TRBV21-1. TRBV21-1 corresponds to a pseudogene. This CDR3 spans 10 amino acids. The CDR3 coding sequence is TGTGCCGGCCCCCACCCTATAACTTTCTTT. Translation: CAGPHPITFF.

This chain links TRBV7-6 with TRBJ2-2, with unresolved D. V dropped 1 base and J dropped 6 bases, with 3 bases sitting between them. Germline V gene data show CDR1 as SGHVS and CDR2 as FNYEAQ. The length of the CDR3 is 12 residues. The CDR3 bases are TGTGCCAGCAGCTTAGGACCCGGGGAGCTGTTTTTT. Translation: CASSLGPGELFF.

The chain uses TRBV5-4 and TRBJ2-7; 11 positions agree with TRBD1. V gave up 4 bases and J gave up 4 bases; unmatched junction bases: 4. CDR3 length equals 14 residues. Germline CDR1 reads SGHNT; CDR2 reads YYREEE (reference sequence). The CDR3 is CASSPGTGGYEQYF. Here the CDR3 DNA reads TGTGCCAGCAGCCCCGGGACAGGGGGGTACGAGCAGTACTTC.

The chain couples TRBV9 to TRBJ1-3; no definite D call. This CDR3 is 14 amino acids long. Trimming took off 2 bases at V and 0 bases at J, with 6 bases between the two ends. Germline V lookup: CDR1 SGDLS, CDR2 YYNGEE. CDR3 region: CASSVGNSGNTIYF. DNA for the CDR3: TGTGCCAGCAGCGTTGGCAACTCTGGAAACACCATATATTTT.

The chain links TRBV27 to TRBJ2-1; TRBD2 might be the D (6 bases). Trimming took off 3 bases at V and 13 bases at J, with 16 bases between the two ends. The CDR3 extends over 13 amino acids. The germline V gene encodes CDR1 MNHEY and CDR2 SMNVEV (reference sequence). The CDR3 DNA sequence: TGTGCCAGCAGTTTTGGGACCGGGACTCCACAGTTCTTC. The encoded protein is CASSFGTGTPQFF.

This rearrangement joins TRBV5-4 to TRBJ1-1; 10 nucleotides agree with TRBD1. The CDR3 length is 15 residues. J gave up 5 bases and V 1 base, and 5 bases lay outside the gene matches. The germline V gene has CDR1 SGHNT and CDR2 YYREEE (reference sequence). CDR3 nucleotide sequence: TGTGCCAGCAGCTTGAGACAGGGGGCATGGACTGAAGCTTTCTTT. This gives the protein CASSLRQGAWTEAFF.

The chain has TRBV27 and TRBJ2-5; 8 bases are a match to TRBD1. J was trimmed by 5 bases and V by 2 bases; bases with no gene match: 4. Per the germline V gene, CDR1 is MNHEY and CDR2 is SMNVEV (reference sequence). This CDR3 has 14 residues. The CDR3 nucleotides are TGTGCCAGCAGTTTAGGACAGGGCATGGAGACCCAGTACTTC. Translating it yields CASSLGQGMETQYF.